These 26 T cell receptor beta chains were all obtained from the same sample, sequenced in a study of memory CD8 T cells in hepatitis C reinfection. The protocol was immunoSEQ multiplex PCR, while the TCRdb copy is restricted to in-frame clones and leaves out a portion. The sample holds approximately 52,000 clones; roughly 90% are singletons and the top ten take 0.9% to 1.1%. Time point noted: pre-reinfection, 55 to 20 weeks before reinfection detection. TCR sequencing was done directly ex vivo on sorted cells, without expansion in vitro. The sample comprised naive CD8+ T cells sorted from blood. Receptor source: a man aged 18 to 30 with hepatitis C virus infection.

The chain couples TRBV5-1 to TRBJ2-5; a possible D gene is TRBD1 (5 bases). Germline V gives CDR1 SGHRS, CDR2 YFSETQ. The V end lost 5 bases, the J end lost 5 bases, and 16 bases lay between the germline ends. The CDR3 extends over 14 amino acids. This CDR3 is CASREMGLEETQYF. The CDR3 nucleotides are TGCGCCAGCAGGGAGATGGGGCTGGAGGAGACCCAGTACTTC.

J is TRBJ2-7 and V is TRBV6-5; 8 bases fit TRBD1. V shed 6 bases, J shed 3 bases, and the junction held 7 bases outside the gene matches. The germline gives CDR1 MNHEY, CDR2 SVGAGI. The length of the CDR3 is 14 residues. In DNA form, the CDR3 reads TGTGCCAGCAGCCAGACAGGGGTCGGCTACGAGCAGTACTTC. Its protein product is CASSQTGVGYEQYF.

The V and J genes are TRBV7-8 and TRBJ1-5; TRBD1 aligns across 10 bases. After removal of 4 bases from V and 5 bases from J, the junction contained 8 bases not matched to a gene. The CDR3 runs 16 residues. The germline V gene has CDR1 SGHVS and CDR2 FQNEAQ. CDR3 in amino acids: CASSSTRTGGDQPQHF. The DNA of the CDR3 is TGTGCCAGCAGCTCCACCCGGACAGGGGGAGATCAGCCCCAGCATTTT. Full variable domain (rest looked up from reference TRBV7-8 and TRBJ1-5): GAGVSQSPRYKVAKRGQDVALRCDPISGHVSLFWYQQALGQGPEFLTYFQNEAQLDKSGLPSDRFFAERPEGSVSTLKIQRTQQEDSAVYLCASSSTRTGGDQPQHFGDGTRLSIL.

The chain recombines TRBV7-2 with TRBJ2-3; TRBD2 might be the D (6 bases). The CDR3 consists of 16 residues. Germline CDR1 SGHTA, CDR2 FQGNSA. The V gene lost 5 bases and the J gene lost 2 bases, with 17 bases spanning the gap. The CDR3 loop reads CASSPWTIRHTDTQYF. CDR3 sequence (DNA): TGTGCCAGCAGCCCATGGACTATACGACACACAGATACGCAGTATTTT. The whole variable domain, remainder taken from reference TRBV7-2 and TRBJ2-3, is GAGVSQSPSNKVTEKGKDVELRCDPISGHTALYWYRQSLGQGLEFLIYFQGNSAPDKSGLPSDRFSAERTGGSVSTLTIQRTQQEDSAVYLCASSPWTIRHTDTQYFGPGTRLTVL.

This chain connects TRBV4-1 to TRBJ1-4; possibly TRBD1 for D (5 bases). The germline V and J ends were trimmed by 1 base and 3 bases, with 12 bases remaining between them. From germline, CDR1 is MGHRA and CDR2 YSYEKL. The CDR3 runs to 16 residues. CDR3 protein: CASSQGWSGPNEKLFF. In DNA, the CDR3 is TGCGCCAGCAGCCAAGGTTGGTCAGGGCCTAATGAAAAACTGTTTTTT.

This clone was seen once. J is TRBJ1-1 and V is TRBV25-1, with a possible D match to TRBD1 (5 bases). From germline, CDR1 is MGHDK and CDR2 SYGVNS. V was trimmed by 2 bases and J by 5 bases, leaving 9 bases between them. The CDR3 length is 13 residues. Here the CDR3 reads CASSEIRGTEAFF. The CDR3 bases are TGTGCCAGCAGTGAAATACGGGGGACTGAAGCTTTCTTT.

The rearrangement joins TRBV19 to TRBJ2-1; TRBD2 might be the D (5 bases). Trimming shortened V by 1 base and J by 10 bases, and 14 bases separated the two germline ends. This CDR3 is 14 amino acids long. Germline CDR1 LNHDA, CDR2 SQIVND (reference sequence). In nucleotides, the CDR3 is TGTGCCAGTAGTATAGGAAGCGGCAGCCCCGAGCAGTTCTTC. This sequence encodes CASSIGSGSPEQFF. Complete variable domain (other parts from reference TRBV19 and TRBJ2-1): DGGITQSPKYLFRKEGQNVTLSCEQNLNHDAMYWYRQDPGQGLRLIYYSQIVNDFQKGDIAEGYSVSREKKESFPLTVTSAQKNPTAFYLCASSIGSGSPEQFFGPGTRLTVL.

V usage is TRBV19 and J usage is TRBJ2-1; TRBD2 matches 10 bases. The V gene's germline CDR1 is LNHDA and CDR2 SQIVND (reference sequence). The CDR3 has 16 amino acids. Losses at the gene ends were 1 base for V and 8 bases for J; bases not matched to a gene: 8. CDR3 DNA: TGTGCCAGTAGTATAGCCCTAGCGGGAGTGAGCGATGAGCAGTTCTTC. Its translation is CASSIALAGVSDEQFF.

This chain uses TRBV19 with TRBJ2-7; 7 bases are a match to TRBD1. CDR3 length: 13 amino acids. Germline CDR1 is LNHDA and CDR2 is SQIVND (reference sequence). The ends lost 1 base at V and 3 bases at J; junction bases unmatched: 0. CDR3 region: CASSIGQGYEQYF. The DNA for the CDR3 is TGTGCCAGTAGTATAGGACAGGGCTACGAGCAGTACTTC.

This clone appeared a single time. The chain combines TRBV5-6 with TRBJ2-4, with D tentatively TRBD1 (6 bases). The germline gives CDR1 SGHDT, CDR2 YYEEEE. This CDR3 has 14 residues. Trimming took off 4 bases at V and 0 bases at J, with 8 bases between the two ends. CDR3 nucleotide sequence: TGTGCCAGCAGCGGGACACTAGCCAAAAACATTCAGTACTTC. Translation gives CASSGTLAKNIQYF.

This chain joins TRBV19 and TRBJ2-1, with 13 bases matching TRBD2. CDR3 length: 17 residues. J gave up 0 bases and V 5 bases, and 4 bases lay outside the gene matches. The germline CDR1 and CDR2 sequences are LNHDA and SQIVND (reference sequence). CDR3 coding DNA: TGTGCCAGTAGTGTAACTAGCGGGGGGGACTCCTACAATGAGCAGTTCTTC. Translated: CASSVTSGGDSYNEQFF. Variable domain in full (rest from reference TRBV19 and TRBJ2-1): DGGITQSPKYLFRKEGQNVTLSCEQNLNHDAMYWYRQDPGQGLRLIYYSQIVNDFQKGDIAEGYSVSREKKESFPLTVTSAQKNPTAFYLCASSVTSGGDSYNEQFFGPGTRLTVL.

V is TRBV7-9 and J is TRBJ2-1; D gene uncertain. The germline V gene has CDR1 SEHNR and CDR2 FQNEAQ (reference sequence). V lost 7 bases and J lost 6, with 19 bases in between. This CDR3 region has 15 residues. CDR3 sequence: CASTTSGGLFNEQFF. The CDR3 region has the DNA TGTGCCAGCACCACCTCGGGTGGTCTATTCAATGAGCAGTTCTTC.

The chain couples TRBV7-2 to TRBJ2-2, with D perhaps TRBD2 (6 bases). From germline, CDR1 is SGHTA and CDR2 FQGNSA. V was pared by 5 bases and J by 3 bases, with 13 bases between. This CDR3 is built from 15 residues. In nucleotides, the CDR3 is TGTGCCAGCAGCCGCCGGGACTCGTACACCGGGGAGCTGTTTTTT. This codes for CASSRRDSYTGELFF.

The CDR3 nucleotides are TGTGCCAGCTCACTATCGAGGGGACTCACTGAAGCTTTCTTT. This sequence encodes CASSLSRGLTEAFF. The chain is built from TRBV18 and TRBJ1-1, with D perhaps matching TRBD1 (5 bases). CDR1 and CDR2 (germline): KGHSH, LQKENI. The CDR3 runs 14 residues. With 4 bases removed from V and 4 bases from J, the gap between germline ends came to 13 bases.

The V and J genes are TRBV19 and TRBJ1-2; D is unresolved. This CDR3 comprises 14 residues. CDR1 is LNHDA, CDR2 SQIVND, per germline (reference sequence). Trimming pared 7 bases from V and 2 bases from J, leaving 14 bases between. The CDR3 loop is CASTASAANYGYTF. Here the CDR3 DNA reads TGTGCCAGTACTGCGTCGGCGGCCAACTATGGCTACACCTTC. Complete variable domain (other parts from reference TRBV19 and TRBJ1-2): DGGITQSPKYLFRKEGQNVTLSCEQNLNHDAMYWYRQDPGQGLRLIYYSQIVNDFQKGDIAEGYSVSREKKESFPLTVTSAQKNPTAFYLCASTASAANYGYTFGSGTRLTVV.

The V and J genes are TRBV9 and TRBJ2-1; D uncertain. The CDR3 has 13 amino acids. The V gene lost 0 bases and the J gene lost 12 bases, with 13 bases spanning the gap. The germline V gene has CDR1 SGDLS and CDR2 YYNGEE. CDR3 nucleotide sequence: TGTGCCAGCAGCGTAGAGGTGACCTCGGGGCAGTTCTTC. Translation gives CASSVEVTSGQFF.

This chain uses TRBV5-5 with TRBJ1-6; TRBD1 matches 8 bases. The germline V gene has CDR1 SGHKS and CDR2 YYEKEE (reference sequence). The CDR3 runs to 14 residues. J lost 6 bases, V lost 7 bases, and 6 bases had no gene match. CDR3 in DNA: TGTGCCAGCGGACGGGACAGGAGTAATTCACCCCTCCACTTT. Protein: CASGRDRSNSPLHF.

This sequence joins TRBV7-8 and TRBJ2-7, with TRBD1 matching over 9 bases. The CDR3 covers 15 residues. V shed 5 bases, J shed 3 bases, and the junction held 8 bases outside the gene matches. Germline values: CDR1 SGHVS, CDR2 FQNEAQ. Here the CDR3 DNA reads TGTGCCAGCAGCCCATGGACAGGGGCAGGCTACGAGCAGTACTTC. It translates to CASSPWTGAGYEQYF. The entire variable domain, with the rest obtained from reference TRBV7-8 and TRBJ2-7, is as follows: GAGVSQSPRYKVAKRGQDVALRCDPISGHVSLFWYQQALGQGPEFLTYFQNEAQLDKSGLPSDRFFAERPEGSVSTLKIQRTQQEDSAVYLCASSPWTGAGYEQYFGPGTRLTVT.

This chain connects TRBV5-1 to TRBJ2-3; the D is unclear. CDR1 is SGHRS, CDR2 YFSETQ, per germline. The CDR3 contains 13 residues. Trimming left V 2 bases short and J 4 bases short, with 8 bases between. CDR3 DNA: TGCGCCAGCAGCTTAAGTGGAGCAGATACGCAGTATTTT. This encodes CASSLSGADTQYF.

V gene TRBV5-4 combines with J gene TRBJ2-1; 13 bases fit TRBD2. CDR3 size: 15 residues. The V gene's germline CDR1 is SGHNT and CDR2 YYREEE (reference sequence). The V and J ends lost 1 base and 8 bases, in that order; junction bases with no gene match: 3. The CDR3 loop reads CASSLRLAGGDEQFF. The CDR3 coding sequence is TGTGCCAGCAGCTTGCGACTAGCGGGAGGTGATGAGCAGTTCTTC.

V gene TRBV7-2 combines with J gene TRBJ2-1; the D gene is possibly TRBD2 (5 bases). Trimming removed 3 bases from V and 3 bases from J, with 6 bases in between. The CDR3 totals 13 residues. Germline-derived CDR1 and CDR2 are SGHTA and FQGNSA. This chain's CDR3 is CASSFGIYNEQFF. The CDR3 bases are TGTGCCAGCAGCTTCGGGATCTACAATGAGCAGTTCTTC.

This chain connects TRBV29-1 to TRBJ2-2; 9 positions agree with TRBD2. The CDR3 loop spans 15 amino acids. Trimming took 7 bases from V and 6 from J; bases not matched to a gene: 12. Germline lookup yields CDR1 SQVTM and CDR2 ANQGSEA. The CDR3 spells CSARGGGRAAGELFF. CDR3 bases: TGCAGCGCCCGCGGAGGCGGGAGGGCCGCCGGGGAGCTGTTTTTT.

This chain connects TRBV13 to TRBJ2-3; D perhaps matches TRBD2 (6 bases). The CDR3 runs to 16 residues. Between the trimmed V and J ends, which lost 5 bases and 0 bases, there was a span of 15 bases. CDR1 and CDR2 from the germline V gene are PRHDT and FYEKMQ (reference sequence). This chain's CDR3 is CASSKSGPTSTDTQYF. The CDR3 DNA is TGTGCCAGCAGCAAGAGCGGGCCCACTAGCACAGATACGCAGTATTTT. The full variable domain, in which reference TRBV13 and TRBJ2-3 provide the parts outside the CDR3, is AAGVIQSPRHLIKEKRETATLKCYPIPRHDTVYWYQQGPGQDPQFLISFYEKMQSDKGSIPDRFSAQQFSDYHSELNMSSLELGDSALYFCASSKSGPTSTDTQYFGPGTRLTVL.

This clone showed up just once. This chain uses TRBV5-5 with TRBJ2-7; possible D gene TRBD1, 6 bases. The CDR3 runs 14 residues. The V end was cut by 2 bases, the J end by 3 bases, with 12 bases between. Germline assignment: CDR1 SGHKS and CDR2 YYEKEE (reference sequence). The CDR3 sequence is CASSLRDTFYEQYV. DNA of the CDR3: TGTGCCAGCAGCTTAAGGGACACCTTCTACGAGCAGTACGTC.

The genes are TRBV6-5 and TRBJ1-6, with D maybe TRBD1 (5 bases). The CDR3 length is 14 residues. From germline, CDR1 is MNHEY and CDR2 SVGAGI. V lost 4 bases and J 7 bases, leaving 11 bases between the germline ends. The CDR3 here is CASSLQGLNSPLHF. Here the CDR3 DNA reads TGTGCCAGCAGTTTGCAGGGTCTGAATTCACCCCTCCACTTT.

The rearrangement links TRBV30 to TRBJ1-2; D not resolved. The CDR3 consists of 11 residues. Germline CDR1 GTSNPN, CDR2 SVGIG (reference sequence). The V and J ends lost 0 bases and 7 bases respectively, with 6 bases between them. This CDR3 is CAWSVASGYTF. DNA of the CDR3: TGTGCCTGGAGTGTCGCCAGTGGCTACACCTTC.